The sequence of this T cell receptor beta chain was determined in a study of blood T cell repertoires in COVID-19. Across the whole study: The cDNA or gDNA used as material had been derived from T cells, B-cell-depleted T cells, or PBMCs.

Libraries were prepared by immunoSEQ multiplex PCR; TCRdb keeps only in-frame clonotypes and omits some of them. The sample has about 46,000 clones; around four fifths are singletons. Note on this clone: This same CDR3 is encoded by further DNA sequences in the sample.

This CDR3 has 14 amino acids. The germline gives CDR1 SEHNR, CDR2 FQNEAQ (reference sequence). The J segment lost 5 bases and the V segment lost 4 bases, leaving 4 bases of the junction unmatched. The source is a woman aged 80 or older with acute or convalescent COVID-19. The sequencing input was peripheral blood. This chain connects TRBV7-9 to TRBJ2-5, with 10 bases identical to TRBD1. The CDR3 is CASSSTGGSETQYF. For the CDR3, the DNA is TGTGCCAGCAGCTCGACAGGGGGCAGTGAGACCCAGTACTTC. Full variable domain (missing parts from reference TRBV7-9 and TRBJ2-5): DTGVSQNPRHKITKRGQNVTFRCDPISEHNRLYWYRQTLGQGPEFLTYFQNEAQLEKSRLLSDRFSAERPKGSFSTLEIQRTEQGDSAMYLCASSSTGGSETQYFGPGTRLLVL.